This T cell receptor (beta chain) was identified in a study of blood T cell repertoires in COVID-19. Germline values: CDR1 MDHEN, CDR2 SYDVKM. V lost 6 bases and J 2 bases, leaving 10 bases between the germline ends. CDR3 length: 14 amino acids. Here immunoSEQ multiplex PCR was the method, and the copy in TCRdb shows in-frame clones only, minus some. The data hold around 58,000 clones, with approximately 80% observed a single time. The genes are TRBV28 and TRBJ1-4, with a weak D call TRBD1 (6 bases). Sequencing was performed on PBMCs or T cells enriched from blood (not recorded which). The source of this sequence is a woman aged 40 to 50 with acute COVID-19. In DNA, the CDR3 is TGTGCCAGCAGCCAACAGGGTACTAATGAAAAACTGTTTTTT. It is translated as CASSQQGTNEKLFF.